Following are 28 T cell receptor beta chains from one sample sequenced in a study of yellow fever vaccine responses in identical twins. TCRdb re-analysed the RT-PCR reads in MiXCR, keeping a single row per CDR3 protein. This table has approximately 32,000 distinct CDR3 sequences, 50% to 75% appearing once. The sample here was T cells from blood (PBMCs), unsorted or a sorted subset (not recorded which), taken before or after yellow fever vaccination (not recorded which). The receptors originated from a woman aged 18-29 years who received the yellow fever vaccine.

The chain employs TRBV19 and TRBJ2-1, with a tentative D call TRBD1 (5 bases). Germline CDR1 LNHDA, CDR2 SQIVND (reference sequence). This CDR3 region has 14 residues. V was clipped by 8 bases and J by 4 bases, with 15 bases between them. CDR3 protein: CASSNGQIYNEQFF. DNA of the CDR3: TGTGCCAGTTCAAACGGACAAATTTACAATGAGCAGTTCTTC.

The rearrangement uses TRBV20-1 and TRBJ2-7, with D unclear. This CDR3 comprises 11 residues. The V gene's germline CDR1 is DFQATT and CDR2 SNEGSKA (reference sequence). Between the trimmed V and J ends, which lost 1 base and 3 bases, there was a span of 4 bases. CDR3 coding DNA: TGCAGTGCTAGAGGCCACTACGAGCAGTACTTC. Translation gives CSARGHYEQYF.

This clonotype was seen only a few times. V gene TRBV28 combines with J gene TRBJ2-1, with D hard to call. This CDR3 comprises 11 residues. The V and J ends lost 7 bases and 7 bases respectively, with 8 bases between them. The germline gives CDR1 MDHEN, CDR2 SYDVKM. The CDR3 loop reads CASISVNEQFF. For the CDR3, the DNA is TGTGCCAGCATTTCGGTAAATGAGCAGTTCTTC.

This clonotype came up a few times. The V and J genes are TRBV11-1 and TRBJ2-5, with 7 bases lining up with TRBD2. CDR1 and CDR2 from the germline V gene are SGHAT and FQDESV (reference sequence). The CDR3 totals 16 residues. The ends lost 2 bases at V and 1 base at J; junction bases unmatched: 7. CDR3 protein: CASSLMLAATQETQYF. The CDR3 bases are TGTGCCAGCAGCTTAATGCTAGCGGCCACCCAAGAGACCCAGTACTTC.

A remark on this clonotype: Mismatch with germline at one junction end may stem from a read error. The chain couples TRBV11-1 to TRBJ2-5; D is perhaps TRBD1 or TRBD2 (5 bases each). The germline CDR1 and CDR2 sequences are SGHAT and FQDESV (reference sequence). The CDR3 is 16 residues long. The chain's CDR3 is CASTLGTAIGAETQYF. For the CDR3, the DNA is TGTGCCAGCACCTTAGGGACCGCCATCGGTGCAGAGACCCAGTACTTC.

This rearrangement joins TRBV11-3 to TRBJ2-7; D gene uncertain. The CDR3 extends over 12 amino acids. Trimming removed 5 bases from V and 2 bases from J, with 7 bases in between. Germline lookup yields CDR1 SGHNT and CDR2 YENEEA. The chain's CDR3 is CASSPTTYEQYF. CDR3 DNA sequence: TGTGCCAGCAGCCCTACTACCTACGAGCAGTACTTC.

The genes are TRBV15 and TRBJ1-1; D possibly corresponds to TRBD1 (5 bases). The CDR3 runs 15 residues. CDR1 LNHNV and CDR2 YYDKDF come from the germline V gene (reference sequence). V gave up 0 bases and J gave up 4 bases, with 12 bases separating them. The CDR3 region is CATSRDAGRTTEAFF. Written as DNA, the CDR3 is TGTGCCACCAGCAGAGACGCAGGGAGAACCACTGAAGCTTTCTTT. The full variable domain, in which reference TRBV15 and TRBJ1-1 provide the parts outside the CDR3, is DAMVIQNPRYQVTQFGKPVTLSCSQTLNHNVMYWYQQKSSQAPKLLFHYYDKDFNNEADTPDNFQSRRPNTSFCFLDIRSPGLGDTAMYLCATSRDAGRTTEAFFGQGTRLTVV.

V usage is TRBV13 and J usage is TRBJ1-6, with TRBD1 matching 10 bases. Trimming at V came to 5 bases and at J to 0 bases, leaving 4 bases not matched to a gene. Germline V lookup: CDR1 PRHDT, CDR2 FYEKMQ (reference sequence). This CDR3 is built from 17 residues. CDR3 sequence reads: CASSPGQGFSYNSPLHF. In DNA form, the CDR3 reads TGTGCCAGCAGCCCGGGACAGGGGTTCTCCTATAATTCACCCCTCCACTTT.

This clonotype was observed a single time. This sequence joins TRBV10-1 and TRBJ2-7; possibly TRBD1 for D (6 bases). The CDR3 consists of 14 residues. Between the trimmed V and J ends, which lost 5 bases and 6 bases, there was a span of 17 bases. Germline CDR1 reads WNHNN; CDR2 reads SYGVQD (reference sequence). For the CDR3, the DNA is TGCGCCAGCAGTCCTGACAGGAGACGCGGCGAGCAGTACTTC. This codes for CASSPDRRRGEQYF.

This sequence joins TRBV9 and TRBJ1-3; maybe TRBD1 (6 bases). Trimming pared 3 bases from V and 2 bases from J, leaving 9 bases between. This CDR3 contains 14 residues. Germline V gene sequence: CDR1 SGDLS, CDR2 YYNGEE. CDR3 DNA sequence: TGTGCCAGCAGCGCAGGGGACGCTGGAAACACCATATATTTT. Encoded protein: CASSAGDAGNTIYF. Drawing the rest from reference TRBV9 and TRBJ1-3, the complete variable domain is DSGVTQTPKHLITATGQRVTLRCSPRSGDLSVYWYQQSLDQGLQFLIQYYNGEERAKGNILERFSAQQFPDLHSELNLSSLELGDSALYFCASSAGDAGNTIYFGEGSWLTVV.

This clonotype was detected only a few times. Written as DNA, the CDR3 is TGTGCCAGCACCCGGGCGGGAGTGGTCAATGAGCAGTTCTTC. Encoded protein: CASTRAGVVNEQFF. The chain is built from TRBV7-8 and TRBJ2-1; 7 bases are shared with TRBD2. This CDR3 comprises 14 residues. With 7 bases clipped from V and 6 bases from J, the junction kept 9 bases outside the gene matches. Germline V gene sequence: CDR1 SGHVS, CDR2 FQNEAQ.

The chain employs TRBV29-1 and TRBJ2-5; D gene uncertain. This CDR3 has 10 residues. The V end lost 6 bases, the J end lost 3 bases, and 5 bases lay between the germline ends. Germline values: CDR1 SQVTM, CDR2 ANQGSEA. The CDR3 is CSVDKETQYF. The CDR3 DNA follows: TGCAGCGTAGATAAAGAGACCCAGTACTTC.

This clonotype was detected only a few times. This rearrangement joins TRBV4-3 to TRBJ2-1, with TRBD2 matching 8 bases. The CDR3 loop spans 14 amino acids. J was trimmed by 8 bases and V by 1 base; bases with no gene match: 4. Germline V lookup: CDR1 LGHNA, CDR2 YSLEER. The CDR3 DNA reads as TGCGCCAGCAGCCAAGCGGGGGGGCCCGATGAGCAGTTCTTC. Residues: CASSQAGGPDEQFF.

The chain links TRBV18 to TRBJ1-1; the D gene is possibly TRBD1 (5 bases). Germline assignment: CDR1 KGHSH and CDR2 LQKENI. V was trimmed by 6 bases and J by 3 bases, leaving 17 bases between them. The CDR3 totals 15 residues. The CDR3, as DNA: TGTGCCAGCTCCGTTAGGAGTTTGGGGGACACTGAAGCTTTCTTT. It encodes CASSVRSLGDTEAFF.

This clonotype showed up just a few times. The CDR3 region is CATSRDLLGAENYGYTF. For the CDR3, the DNA is TGTGCCACCAGCAGAGATCTTCTGGGGGCAGAAAACTATGGCTACACCTTC. This sequence joins TRBV15 and TRBJ1-2, with D perhaps matching TRBD1 (6 bases). This CDR3 is built from 17 residues. The germline gives CDR1 LNHNV, CDR2 YYDKDF (reference sequence). V shed 0 bases and J shed 2 bases, with 16 bases lying between them.

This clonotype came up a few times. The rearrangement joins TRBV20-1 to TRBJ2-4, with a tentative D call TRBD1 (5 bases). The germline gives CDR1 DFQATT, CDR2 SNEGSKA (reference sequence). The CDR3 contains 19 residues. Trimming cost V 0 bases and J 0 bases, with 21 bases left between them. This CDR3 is CSARDLGQGSRLAKNIQYF. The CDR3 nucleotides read TGCAGTGCTAGAGATCTTGGGCAGGGCAGCCGCCTAGCCAAAAACATTCAGTACTTC.

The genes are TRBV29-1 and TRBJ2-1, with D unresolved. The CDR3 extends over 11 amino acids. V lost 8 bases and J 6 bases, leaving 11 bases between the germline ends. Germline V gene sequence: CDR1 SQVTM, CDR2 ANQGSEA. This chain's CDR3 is CSPLLGNEQFF. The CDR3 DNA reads TGCAGCCCCCTGTTGGGCAATGAGCAGTTCTTC.

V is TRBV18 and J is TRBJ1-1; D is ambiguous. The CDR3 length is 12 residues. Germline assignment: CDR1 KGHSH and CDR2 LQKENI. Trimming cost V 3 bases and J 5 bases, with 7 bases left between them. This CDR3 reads CASSPMRTEAFF. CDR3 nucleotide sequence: TGTGCCAGCTCACCGATGAGAACTGAAGCTTTCTTT.

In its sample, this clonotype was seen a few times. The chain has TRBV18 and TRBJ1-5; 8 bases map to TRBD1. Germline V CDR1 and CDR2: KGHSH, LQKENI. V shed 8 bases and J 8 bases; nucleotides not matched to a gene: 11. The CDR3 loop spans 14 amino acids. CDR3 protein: CASAQGAMGEPQHF. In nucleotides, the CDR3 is TGTGCCAGCGCCCAGGGGGCCATGGGGGAGCCCCAGCATTTT.

DNA of the CDR3: TGCAGCGTTGAAGATCCGGACAGGGGGGGTGAAAAACTGTTTTTT. It translates to CSVEDPDRGGEKLFF. This chain links TRBV29-1 with TRBJ1-4, with 10 bases aligning to TRBD1. J lost 7 bases, V lost 0 bases, and 5 bases had no gene match. The CDR3 length is 15 residues. Per germline, CDR1 SQVTM and CDR2 ANQGSEA.

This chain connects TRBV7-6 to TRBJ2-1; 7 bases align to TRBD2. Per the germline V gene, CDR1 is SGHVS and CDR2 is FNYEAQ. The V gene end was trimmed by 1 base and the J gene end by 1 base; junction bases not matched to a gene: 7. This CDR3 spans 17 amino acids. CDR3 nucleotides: TGTGCCAGCAGCTTAGACCTCTCTAGCGGTTCCTACAATGAGCAGTTCTTC. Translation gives CASSLDLSSGSYNEQFF.

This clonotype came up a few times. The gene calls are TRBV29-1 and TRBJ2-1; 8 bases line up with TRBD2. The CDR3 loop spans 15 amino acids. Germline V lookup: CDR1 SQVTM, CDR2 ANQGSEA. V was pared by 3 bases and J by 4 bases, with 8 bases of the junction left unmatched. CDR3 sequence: CSVEGAGGKYNEQFF. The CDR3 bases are TGCAGCGTTGAGGGGGCGGGAGGAAAGTACAATGAGCAGTTCTTC.

In nucleotides, the CDR3 is TGTGCCAGCACCCCACAGGGAGGTAACACTGAAGCTTTCTTT. This sequence encodes CASTPQGGNTEAFF. This rearrangement joins TRBV7-9 to TRBJ1-1, with a possible D match to TRBD1 (6 bases). Germline loops: CDR1 SEHNR, CDR2 FQNEAQ (reference sequence). This CDR3 has 14 residues. V was pared by 7 bases and J by 2 bases, with 14 bases between.

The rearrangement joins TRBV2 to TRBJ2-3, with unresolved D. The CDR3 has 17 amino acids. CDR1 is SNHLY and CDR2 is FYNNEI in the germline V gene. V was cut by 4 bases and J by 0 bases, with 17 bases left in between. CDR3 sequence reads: CASSGAPRASSTDTQYF. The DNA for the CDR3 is TGTGCCAGCAGTGGGGCACCCCGGGCCTCTAGCACAGATACGCAGTATTTT.

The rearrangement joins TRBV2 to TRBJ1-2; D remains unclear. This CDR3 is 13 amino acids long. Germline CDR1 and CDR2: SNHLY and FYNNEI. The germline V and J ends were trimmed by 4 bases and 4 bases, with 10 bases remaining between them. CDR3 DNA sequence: TGTGCCAGCAGTGTTAATCGTCCCTATGGCTACACCTTC. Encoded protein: CASSVNRPYGYTF.

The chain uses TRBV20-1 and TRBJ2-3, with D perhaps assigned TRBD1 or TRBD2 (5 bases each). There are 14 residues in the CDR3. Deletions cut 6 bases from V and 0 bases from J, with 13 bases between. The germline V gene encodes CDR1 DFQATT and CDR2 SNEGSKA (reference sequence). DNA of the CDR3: TGCAGTGCCCCCCGGGACGCTAGCACAGATACGCAGTATTTT. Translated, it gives CSAPRDASTDTQYF.

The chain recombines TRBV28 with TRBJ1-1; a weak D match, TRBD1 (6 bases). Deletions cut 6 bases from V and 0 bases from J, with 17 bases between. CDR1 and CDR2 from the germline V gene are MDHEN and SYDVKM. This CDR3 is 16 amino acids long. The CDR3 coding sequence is TGTGCCAGCAGAGCCGGGACATCCGGGTTGAACACTGAAGCTTTCTTT. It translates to CASRAGTSGLNTEAFF.

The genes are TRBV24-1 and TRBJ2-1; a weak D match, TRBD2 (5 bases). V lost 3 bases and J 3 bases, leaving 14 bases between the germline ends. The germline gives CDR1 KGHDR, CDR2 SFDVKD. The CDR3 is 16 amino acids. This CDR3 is CATSDSRGRLYNEQFF. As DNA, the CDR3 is TGTGCCACCAGTGATAGCCGGGGAAGACTCTACAATGAGCAGTTCTTC.